The 11 T cell receptor beta chains reported below all come from one sample, sequenced in a study of patients and donors after allogeneic stem cell transplantation. Each CDR3 protein gets one entry after TCRdb re-called the RT-PCR reads with MiXCR. The sample holds roughly 190,000 distinct CDR3 sequences, 41% seen once. Sequencing was performed on blood, either unsorted or a sorted T cell fraction (not recorded which). The receptors were gathered from a human donor who was either an allogeneic HSCT recipient or a stem cell or donor lymphocyte infusion donor (not recorded which). It is not recorded whose cells these are; they may come from a transplant donor.

The chain carries TRBV20-1 and TRBJ1-1; tentatively, D is TRBD1 (5 bases). There are 16 residues in the CDR3. The germline gives CDR1 DFQATT, CDR2 SNEGSKA (reference sequence). The V end was cut by 0 bases, the J end by 0 bases, with 14 bases between. The CDR3 spells CSAREGNGAMNTEAFF. CDR3 nucleotide sequence: TGCAGTGCTAGAGAGGGGAACGGGGCAATGAACACTGAAGCTTTCTTT.

V usage is TRBV28 and J usage is TRBJ1-3, with a tentative D call TRBD1 (6 bases). The germline V gene encodes CDR1 MDHEN and CDR2 SYDVKM. The CDR3 length is 14 residues. V was trimmed by 5 bases and J by 2 bases, leaving 10 bases between them. CDR3 sequence (DNA): TGTGCCAGCAGTGGACAGCCGGCTGGAAACACCATATATTTT. It yields the protein CASSGQPAGNTIYF.

The chain employs TRBV7-9 and TRBJ2-7; 7 positions agree with TRBD1. This CDR3 region has 13 residues. The V and J ends lost 4 bases and 2 bases, in that order; junction bases with no gene match: 2. Germline CDR1 reads SEHNR; CDR2 reads FQNEAQ (reference sequence). The CDR3: CASSSGQPYEQYF. DNA of the CDR3: TGTGCCAGCAGCTCGGGACAGCCCTACGAGCAGTACTTC.

Ten or more counts support this clonotype. V is TRBV5-1 and J is TRBJ1-1; D might be TRBD1 (5 bases). CDR3 length: 16 residues. Between the trimmed V and J ends, which lost 0 bases and 1 base, there was a span of 13 bases. Germline V gene lookup returns CDR1 SGHRS and CDR2 YFSETQ. The CDR3 sequence: CASSLAGIRGNTEAFF. The CDR3 bases are TGCGCCAGCAGCTTGGCAGGGATACGGGGGAACACTGAAGCTTTCTTT.

J is TRBJ1-6 and V is TRBV12-3 or TRBV12-4, with D possibly TRBD1 on 6 matching bases. Trimming removed 2 bases at V and 8 bases at J, with 10 bases between. The CDR3 has 14 amino acids. The DNA of the CDR3 is TGTGCCAGCAGTTTATCAGGGGACCATTCACCCCTCCACTTT. This gives the protein CASSLSGDHSPLHF.

The V gene is TRBV4-3, the J gene TRBJ2-7, with TRBD1 identical over 8 bases. This CDR3 has 15 amino acids. J gave up 5 bases and V 0 bases, and 6 bases lay outside the gene matches. Germline V CDR1 and CDR2: LGHNA, YSLEER. This chain's CDR3 is CASSQERTGSHEQYF. The CDR3 region has the DNA TGCGCCAGCAGCCAAGAACGGACAGGGTCCCACGAGCAGTACTTC.

This clonotype has a handful of counts. The chain combines TRBV7-2 with TRBJ2-3; 7 bases match TRBD2. The CDR3 totals 15 residues. The V gene end was trimmed by 5 bases and the J gene end by 2 bases; junction bases not matched to a gene: 7. Germline lookup yields CDR1 SGHTA and CDR2 FQGNSA. The CDR3 coding sequence is TGTGCCAGCAGCCAATCCCGGGGGGTCACAGATACGCAGTATTTT. It is translated as CASSQSRGVTDTQYF.

This clonotype was counted between two and nine times. This chain uses TRBV5-1 with TRBJ1-1; D unresolved. V lost 1 base and J 4 bases, leaving 14 bases between the germline ends. Germline V gene lookup returns CDR1 SGHRS and CDR2 YFSETQ. The CDR3 runs to 15 residues. This chain's CDR3 is CASSLWGTLGTEAFF. CDR3 DNA: TGCGCCAGCAGCTTGTGGGGAACCCTGGGCACTGAAGCTTTCTTT.

The rearrangement joins TRBV21-1 to TRBJ2-7; the D call TRBD2 from the table was never checked on the DNA. TRBV21-1 is a listed pseudogene. The CDR3 loop spans 16 amino acids. The CDR3 region is CASRKGLACPLYEQYF. The CDR3 DNA is TGTGCCAGCAGAAAGGGACTAGCGTGCCCCCTCTACGAGCAGTACTTC.

With respect to this clonotype: Sequence at one end of the junction differs from germline and may be a read error. The V gene is TRBV24-1, the J gene TRBJ2-2; TRBD2 agrees at 13 bases. The length of the CDR3 is 17 residues. The germline CDR1 and CDR2 sequences are KGHDR and SFDVKD. The CDR3 sequence: CATSRRPGLAGTEELFF. CDR3 DNA sequence: TGTGCCACCAGCCGGCGTCCGGGACTAGCGGGAACCGAGGAGCTGTTTTTT.

The chain combines TRBV29-1 with TRBJ2-7; 8 bases fit TRBD2. CDR3 length: 13 residues. Germline CDR1 and CDR2: SQVTM and ANQGSEA. Trimming cost V 6 bases and J 4 bases; bases outside gene matches: 8. CDR3 bases: TGCAGCGTGGACGGGGGACTAGGGTACGAGCAGTACTTC. This codes for CSVDGGLGYEQYF.